This paragraph covers one T cell receptor (beta chain) sequence. What it binds is unknown. Amplification of the TCR beta CDR3 regions used RNA transcripts (as template). First-round RT-PCR relied on HTBI primers, and a second-round multiplex PCR came next. TCRdb recomputed calls from the multiplex PCR reads with MiXCR, one row per CDR3 protein. This sample has 620,000 or so distinct CDR3 sequences, with around a fifth found just once. The data were taken from a study of Graves' ophthalmopathy and Graves' hyperthyroidism. Findings and limits, study-wide: Blood samples also showed most expanded thyroid clonotypes exceeding 0.001 frequency. At approximately 70% sensitivity and 72.22% specificity, the model predicted progression of the ophthalmopathy.

The CDR3 spans 14 residues. CDR1 SGHVS and CDR2 FQNEAQ come from the germline V gene. V was clipped by 2 bases and J by 3 bases; unmatched bases: 4. Hyperthyroidism is called stable when no ophthalmopathy develops within 18 months of follow-up. Pregnant or lactating patients and those with other autoimmune diseases or uncontrolled infections were excluded. V and J are TRBV7-8 and TRBJ2-7; 7 bases match TRBD1. The sequenced material came from peripheral blood. This receptor was identified in a young woman with stable Graves' hyperthyroidism. Some clones in this sample may be carry-over from other donors' samples. Here the CDR3 reads CASSLSGTDYEQYF. The CDR3 region has the DNA TGTGCCAGCAGCTTATCCGGGACAGACTACGAGCAGTACTTC.